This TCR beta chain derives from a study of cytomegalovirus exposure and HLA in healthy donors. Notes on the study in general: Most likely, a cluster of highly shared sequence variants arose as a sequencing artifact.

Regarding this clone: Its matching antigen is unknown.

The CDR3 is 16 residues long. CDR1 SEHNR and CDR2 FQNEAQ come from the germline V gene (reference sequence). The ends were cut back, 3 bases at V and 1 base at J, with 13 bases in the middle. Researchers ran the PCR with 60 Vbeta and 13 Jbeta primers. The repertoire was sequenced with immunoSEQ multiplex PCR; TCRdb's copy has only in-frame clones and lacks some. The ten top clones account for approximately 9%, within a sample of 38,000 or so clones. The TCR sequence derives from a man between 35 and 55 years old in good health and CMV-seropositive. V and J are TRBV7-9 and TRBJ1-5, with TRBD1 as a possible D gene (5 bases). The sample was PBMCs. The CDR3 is CASSFQGSGSNQPQHF. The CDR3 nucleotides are TGTGCCAGCAGCTTCCAGGGCTCCGGGAGCAATCAGCCCCAGCATTTT. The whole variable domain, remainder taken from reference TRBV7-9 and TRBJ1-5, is DTGVSQNPRHKITKRGQNVTFRCDPISEHNRLYWYRQTLGQGPEFLTYFQNEAQLEKSRLLSDRFSAERPKGSFSTLEIQRTEQGDSAMYLCASSFQGSGSNQPQHFGDGTRLSIL.